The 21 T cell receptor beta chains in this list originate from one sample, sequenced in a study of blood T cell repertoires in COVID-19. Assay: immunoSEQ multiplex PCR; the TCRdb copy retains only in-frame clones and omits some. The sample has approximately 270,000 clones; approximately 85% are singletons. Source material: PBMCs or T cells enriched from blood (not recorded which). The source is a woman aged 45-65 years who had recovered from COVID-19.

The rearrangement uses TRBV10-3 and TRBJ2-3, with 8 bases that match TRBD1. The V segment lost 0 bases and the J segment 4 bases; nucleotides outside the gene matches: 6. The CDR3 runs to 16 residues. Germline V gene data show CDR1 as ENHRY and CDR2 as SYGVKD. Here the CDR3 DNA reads TGTGCCATCAGTGAGTCGCAGGGGGCGTTGGCAGATACGCAGTATTTT. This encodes CAISESQGALADTQYF.

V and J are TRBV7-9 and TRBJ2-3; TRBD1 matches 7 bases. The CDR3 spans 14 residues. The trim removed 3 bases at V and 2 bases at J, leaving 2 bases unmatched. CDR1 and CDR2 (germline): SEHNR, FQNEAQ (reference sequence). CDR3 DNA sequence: TGTGCCAGCAGCTTCGGGACAGACACAGATACGCAGTATTTT. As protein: CASSFGTDTDTQYF.

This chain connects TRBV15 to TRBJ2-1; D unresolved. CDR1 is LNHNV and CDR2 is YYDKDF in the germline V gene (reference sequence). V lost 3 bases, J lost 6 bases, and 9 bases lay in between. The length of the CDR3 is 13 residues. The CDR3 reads CATSSLSLNEQFF. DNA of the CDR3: TGTGCCACCAGCAGCCTGAGCCTCAATGAGCAGTTCTTC.

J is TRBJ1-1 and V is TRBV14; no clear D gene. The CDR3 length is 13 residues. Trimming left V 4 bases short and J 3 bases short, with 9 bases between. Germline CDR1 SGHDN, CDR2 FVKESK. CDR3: CASSLDYDTEAFF. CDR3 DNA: TGTGCCAGCAGCCTGGACTATGACACTGAAGCTTTCTTT.

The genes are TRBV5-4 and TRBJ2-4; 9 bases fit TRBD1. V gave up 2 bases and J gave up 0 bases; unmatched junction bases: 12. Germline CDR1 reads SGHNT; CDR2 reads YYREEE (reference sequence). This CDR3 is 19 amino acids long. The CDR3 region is CASSFGTGPSDLAKNIQYF. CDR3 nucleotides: TGTGCCAGCAGCTTCGGGACAGGGCCCTCTGACTTAGCCAAAAACATTCAGTACTTC.

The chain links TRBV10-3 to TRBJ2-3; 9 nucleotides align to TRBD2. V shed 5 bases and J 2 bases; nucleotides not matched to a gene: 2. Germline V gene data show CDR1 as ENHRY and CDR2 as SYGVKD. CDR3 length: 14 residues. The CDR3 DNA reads TGTGCCATCAGTAGCGGGAGGACCACAGATACGCAGTATTTT. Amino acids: CAISSGRTTDTQYF.

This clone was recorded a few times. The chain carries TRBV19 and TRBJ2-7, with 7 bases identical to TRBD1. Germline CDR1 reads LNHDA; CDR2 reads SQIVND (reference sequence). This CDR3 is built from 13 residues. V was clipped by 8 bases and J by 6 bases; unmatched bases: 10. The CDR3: CASALTGAGEQYF. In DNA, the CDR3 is TGTGCCAGTGCCCTAACAGGGGCGGGCGAGCAGTACTTC.

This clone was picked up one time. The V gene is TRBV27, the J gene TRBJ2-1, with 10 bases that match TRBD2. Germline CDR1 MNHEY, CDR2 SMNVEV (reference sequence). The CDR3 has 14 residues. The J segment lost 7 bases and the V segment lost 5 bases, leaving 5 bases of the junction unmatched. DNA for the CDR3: TGTGCCAGCAGTCTAGGGACTAGCGTTAATGAGCAGTTCTTC. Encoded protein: CASSLGTSVNEQFF.

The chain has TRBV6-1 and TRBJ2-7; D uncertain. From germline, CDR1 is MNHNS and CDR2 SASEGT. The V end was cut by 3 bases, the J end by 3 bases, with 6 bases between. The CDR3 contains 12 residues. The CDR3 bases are TGTGCCAGCAGTGAGCGGTACTACGAGCAGTACTTC. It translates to CASSERYYEQYF.

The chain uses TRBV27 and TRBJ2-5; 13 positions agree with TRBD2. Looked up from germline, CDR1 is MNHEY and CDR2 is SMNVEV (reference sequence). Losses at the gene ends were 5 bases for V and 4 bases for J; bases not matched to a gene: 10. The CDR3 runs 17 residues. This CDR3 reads CASSLGTSGDLVETQYF. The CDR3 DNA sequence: TGTGCCAGCAGTCTCGGGACTAGCGGGGACCTAGTAGAGACCCAGTACTTC.

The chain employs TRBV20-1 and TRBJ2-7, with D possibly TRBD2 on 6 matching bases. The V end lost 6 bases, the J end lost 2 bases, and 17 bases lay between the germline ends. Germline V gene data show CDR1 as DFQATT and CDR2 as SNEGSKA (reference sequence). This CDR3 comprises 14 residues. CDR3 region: CSASRASVAYEQYF. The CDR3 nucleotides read TGCAGTGCCAGTCGGGCTAGCGTAGCCTACGAGCAGTACTTC.

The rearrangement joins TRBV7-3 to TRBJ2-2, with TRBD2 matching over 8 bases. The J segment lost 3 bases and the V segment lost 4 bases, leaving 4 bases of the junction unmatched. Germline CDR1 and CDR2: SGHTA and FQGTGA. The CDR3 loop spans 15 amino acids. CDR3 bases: TGTGCCAGCAGCTCGACTAGCGTGGACACCGGGGAGCTGTTTTTT. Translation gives CASSSTSVDTGELFF.

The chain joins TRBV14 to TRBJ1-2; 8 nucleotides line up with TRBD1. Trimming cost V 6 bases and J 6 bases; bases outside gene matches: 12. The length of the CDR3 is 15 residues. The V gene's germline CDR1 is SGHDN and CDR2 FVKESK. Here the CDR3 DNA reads TGTGCCAGCAGTCCATTTTCCCTGGACAGGGATGGCTACACCTTC. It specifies CASSPFSLDRDGYTF.

CDR3 sequence (DNA): TGTGCCAGCAGCTCCGACGGACTGGCCGGGGAGCTGTTTTTT. Translating it yields CASSSDGLAGELFF. V is TRBV7-3 and J is TRBJ2-2; a possible D gene is TRBD2 (5 bases). The germline V gene encodes CDR1 SGHTA and CDR2 FQGTGA. CDR3 length equals 14 residues. The V and J ends lost 4 bases and 6 bases respectively, with 12 bases between them.

This CDR3 is CASSLGTAGNSPLHF. Written as DNA, the CDR3 is TGCGCCAGCAGCTTGGGGACAGCAGGAAATTCACCCCTCCACTTT. This sequence joins TRBV5-1 and TRBJ1-6, with TRBD1 as a possible D gene (6 bases). The CDR3 spans 15 residues. Germline CDR1 and CDR2: SGHRS and YFSETQ. V lost 0 bases, J lost 7 bases, and 11 bases lay in between.

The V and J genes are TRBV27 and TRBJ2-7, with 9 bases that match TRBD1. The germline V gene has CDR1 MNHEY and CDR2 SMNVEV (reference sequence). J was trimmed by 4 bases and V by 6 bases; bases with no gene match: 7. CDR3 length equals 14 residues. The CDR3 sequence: CASREGQGIYEQYF. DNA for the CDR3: TGTGCCAGCAGAGAGGGACAGGGAATATACGAGCAGTACTTC.

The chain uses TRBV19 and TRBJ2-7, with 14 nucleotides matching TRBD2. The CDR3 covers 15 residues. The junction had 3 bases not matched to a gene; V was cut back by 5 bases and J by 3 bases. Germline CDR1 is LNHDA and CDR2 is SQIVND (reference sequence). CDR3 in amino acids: CASSWGLAGVYEQYF. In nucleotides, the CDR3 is TGTGCCAGTAGTTGGGGACTAGCGGGAGTCTACGAGCAGTACTTC.

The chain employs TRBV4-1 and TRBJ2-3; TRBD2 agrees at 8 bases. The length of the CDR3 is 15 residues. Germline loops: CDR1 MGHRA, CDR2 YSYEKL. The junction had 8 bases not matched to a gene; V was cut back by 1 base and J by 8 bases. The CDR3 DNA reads TGCGCCAGCAGCCAAGCGACGGGAGGGGGGGGTACGCAGTATTTT. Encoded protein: CASSQATGGGGTQYF.

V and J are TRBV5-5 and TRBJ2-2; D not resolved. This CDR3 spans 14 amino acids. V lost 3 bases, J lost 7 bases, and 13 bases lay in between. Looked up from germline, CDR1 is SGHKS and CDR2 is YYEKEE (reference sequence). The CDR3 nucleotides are TGTGCCAGCAGCTGGAATTCGGGTGGCGGGGAGCTGTTTTTT. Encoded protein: CASSWNSGGGELFF.

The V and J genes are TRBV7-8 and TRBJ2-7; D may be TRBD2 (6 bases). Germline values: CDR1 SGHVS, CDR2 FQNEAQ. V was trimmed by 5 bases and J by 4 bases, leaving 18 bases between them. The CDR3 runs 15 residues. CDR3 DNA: TGTGCCAGCAGCCCCTATAGCGGAAGGGAGTACGAGCAGTACTTC. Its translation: CASSPYSGREYEQYF. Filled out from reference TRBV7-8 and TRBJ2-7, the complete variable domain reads GAGVSQSPRYKVAKRGQDVALRCDPISGHVSLFWYQQALGQGPEFLTYFQNEAQLDKSGLPSDRFFAERPEGSVSTLKIQRTQQEDSAVYLCASSPYSGREYEQYFGPGTRLTVT.

CDR3 DNA sequence: TGTGCCAGCAGACACTTGGGACTTCGAAATTTACGAGAGACCCAGTACTTC. It yields the protein CASRHLGLRNLRETQYF. This chain connects TRBV6-9 to TRBJ2-5; tentatively, D is TRBD2 (6 bases). Germline loops: CDR1 MNHGY, CDR2 SVAAGI. Trimming cost V 6 bases and J 4 bases, with 24 bases left between them. The CDR3 contains 17 residues.